This T cell receptor beta chain came from a study of T cells after yellow fever vaccination. The study's findings and limits: Boosting was followed by the reappearance of most primary-vaccination clones (approximately 95% CD4, under 90% CD8).

The germline gives CDR1 MNHEY, CDR2 SVGAGI. Trimming cost V 0 bases and J 2 bases, with 5 bases left between them. The CDR3 has 13 amino acids. Remarks on this clonotype: Possible read error: a much larger clone is one base away.

Conversion of TCR transcripts into cDNA relied on 5'RACE template switching, which added a universal primer site and UMIs. TCRdb ran MiXCR on the 5' RACE reads and lists one entry per CDR3 protein. Of 45,000 to 75,000 distinct CDR3 sequences listed, 5% to 6.5% are singletons. Sequences were derived from PBMCs, either bulk or a sorted T-cell subset (CD4+, CD8+, memory, or dextramer-sorted; not recorded which), sampled on the day of the yellow fever booster vaccination. The V call is TRBV6-5, the J call TRBJ2-7, with D tentatively TRBD1 or TRBD2 (5 bases each). The clonotype originates from a man aged 18 to 30 who received the YFV17D yellow fever vaccine. The CDR3 spells CASSYSGAYEQYV. The CDR3 DNA reads as TGTGCCAGCAGTTACTCGGGGGCCTACGAGCAGTACGTC.